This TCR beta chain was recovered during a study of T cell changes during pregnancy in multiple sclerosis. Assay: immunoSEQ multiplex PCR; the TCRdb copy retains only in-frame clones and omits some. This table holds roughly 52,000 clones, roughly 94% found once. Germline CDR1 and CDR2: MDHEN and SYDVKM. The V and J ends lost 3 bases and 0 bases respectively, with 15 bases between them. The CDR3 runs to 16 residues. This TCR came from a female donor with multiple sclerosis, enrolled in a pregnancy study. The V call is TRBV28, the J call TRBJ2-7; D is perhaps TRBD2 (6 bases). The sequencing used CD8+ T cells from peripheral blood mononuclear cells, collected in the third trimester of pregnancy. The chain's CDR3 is CASSFGAGLLSYEQYF. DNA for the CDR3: TGTGCCAGCAGTTTCGGGGCGGGACTGCTCTCCTACGAGCAGTACTTC.